Described below is a single TCR beta chain sequence and its context. Which antigen it targets is not known. The junction departs from the called germline gene at one end, perhaps through a read error. This sample is part of a study of siplizumab effects on memory and regulatory T cells (dated 2019 in TCRdb). Regarding the study in general: The study examined how the anti-CD2 antibody siplizumab affects alloreactive T-cell subsets in allogeneic mixed lymphocyte reactions built from human PBMCs.

Library preparation employed the immunoSEQ multiplex PCR assay. About 10^5 TCR templates per sample were assayed by the deep sequencing platform. Genomic DNA extracted from sorted T cells was used for TCRbeta CDR3 sequencing. The paper's data handling went like this. The R programming language was used for the clonal analysis of the TCRbeta CDR3 data. Comparing unstimulated samples against CFSE-low samples taken after the reaction was how alloreactive CD4+ and CD8+ clones were defined. Regulatory or non-regulatory origin of alloreactive CD4+ clones was assigned by matching sequences to the sorted unstimulated Treg and non-Treg repertoires. TCRdb limited this immuneACCESS table to in-frame rearrangements with V and J called. A share of clones is missing; checked studies link under half to unresolved V genes, and the rest is unexplained. V and J calls and clone size come straight from that table; D and trimming were deduced from the DNA. This sample holds 90,000 to 150,000 clones; around 95% were observed only once. The ten most abundant clones make up over 0.15% of the sample.

The full study reports these points: For roughly 75-95% of proliferating CD4+ or CD8+ clones, no naive or memory phenotype could be assigned. Compared with memory T cells, unstimulated naive T cells appeared more diverse, and naive cells seemed to make a substantial contribution to the alloresponse. Whether proliferating Tregs from siplizumab cultures were suppressive was not functionally confirmed. Siplizumab significantly reduced the cumulative frequency of alloreactive sequences traceable to unstimulated CD4+ memory T cells. Among mappable alloreactive CD4+ clones, the Treg-derived fraction averaged around 70% with siplizumab versus 26.9% in control reactions. Sequences below about 10^-5 frequency were poorly captured, so only a minor fraction of alloreactive clones could be mapped to unstimulated subsets.

TCRbeta CDR3 sequencing was performed on sorted unstimulated T cells and on proliferating T cells recovered from mixed lymphocyte reactions. Fresh whole blood from roughly 10 HLA-typed healthy donors was used to isolate PBMCs. To map where alloreactive clones came from, CD4+ non-regulatory T cells in the unstimulated state were FACS-sorted. Looking up the germline V gene yields CDR1 MDHEN and CDR2 SYDVKM. The CDR3, cysteine through phenylalanine, is 13 amino acids long. Of all the DNA, just the CDR3 is kept, 39 bases in frame from base 1. The chain uses TRBV28 and TRBJ1-1; D gene: possibly TRBD1, on 5 matching bases. Sequencing was carried out using non-Treg CD4+ T cells sorted from blood. The sample's cell subset or site label, in plain terms: FACS-sorted unstimulated CD4+ non-regulatory T cells. The origin of this receptor is a human donor in good health. The nucleotide sequence reads as follows: TGTGCCAGCAGTTCGACCGGGACCGTCCGCTCTCTCTTT. This gives the protein CASSSTGTVRSLF.